These 32 T cell receptor beta chains originate from one sample sequenced in a study of T cells after posttransplantation cyclophosphamide (dated by TCRdb to 2016 to 2017). The library was made by the immunoSEQ multiplex PCR assay. TCRdb mirrors the immuneACCESS table, restricted to in-frame sequences. Some clones are absent from its copies; in checked studies, under half trace to an unresolved V gene, and the reason for the others is unknown. For this sample there are about 12,000 clones; about 80% appear just once. The biggest ten clones account for more than 3% of the sample. The control group consisted of around ten patients who received myeloablative marrow transplants with methotrexate plus a calcineurin inhibitor and who were sampled 1 year after transplant. Sequences were derived from PBMCs, sampled about 370 days after allogeneic stem cell transplant with calcineurin inhibitor and methotrexate. The receptor source for this set is a young adult male patient who received an allogeneic stem cell transplant from an unrelated donor, was CMV-positive, and had acute GVHD only. After a transplant, the graft donor may have provided part of the T cells.

The chain recombines TRBV6-4 with TRBJ2-1; the D gene is possibly TRBD1 (5 bases). CDR1 is MRHNA and CDR2 is SNTAGT in the germline V gene. V was shortened by 6 bases and J by 8 bases, with 14 bases between the two germline ends. There are 13 residues in the CDR3. CDR3 coding DNA: TGTGCCAGCAGGGCGACAGCGTTCGATGAGCAGTTCTTC. Its translation: CASRATAFDEQFF.

The J gene is TRBJ1-3, the V gene TRBV6-5, with no clear D. Trimming removed 10 bases from V and 0 bases from J, with 7 bases in between. Germline V gives CDR1 MNHEY, CDR2 SVGAGI. The CDR3 is 12 residues long. The CDR3 is CATRSSGNTIYF. The CDR3 DNA reads TGTGCCACTCGGAGCTCTGGAAACACCATATATTTT.

V is TRBV19 and J is TRBJ1-1; the D is unclear. The CDR3 is 15 residues long. Per the germline V gene, CDR1 is LNHDA and CDR2 is SQIVND (reference sequence). Trimming left V 5 bases short and J 1 base short, with 14 bases between. This CDR3 reads CASSPKAGPNTEAFF. As DNA, the CDR3 is TGTGCCAGTAGTCCAAAAGCAGGCCCGAACACTGAAGCTTTCTTT.

This chain connects TRBV19 to TRBJ2-1; D unresolved. This CDR3 comprises 11 residues. The V end lost 11 bases, the J end lost 8 bases, and 13 bases lay between the germline ends. The germline gives CDR1 LNHDA, CDR2 SQIVND (reference sequence). The CDR3 nucleotides are TGTGCCCCCCTCCTCGTAGATGAGCAGTTCTTC. Translated, it gives CAPLLVDEQFF.

The genes are TRBV7-3 and TRBJ2-2; unclear D gene. The CDR3 totals 17 residues. Trimming pared 3 bases from V and 0 bases from J, leaving 14 bases between. Germline-derived CDR1 and CDR2 are SGHTA and FQGTGA. CDR3 coding DNA: TGTGCCAGCAGCTTCTCCCCCGACAAGCCGAACACCGGGGAGCTGTTTTTT. As protein: CASSFSPDKPNTGELFF.

The rearrangement links TRBV5-4 to TRBJ2-7; TRBD2 matches at 9 bases. CDR3 length: 15 amino acids. After removal of 0 bases from V and 8 bases from J, the junction contained 9 bases not matched to a gene. Germline assignment: CDR1 SGHNT and CDR2 YYREEE (reference sequence). DNA for the CDR3: TGTGCCAGCAGCTTGGAAGTAGCGGGAGTGTGGAAGCAGTACTTC. Translated, it gives CASSLEVAGVWKQYF.

In its sample, this clone was seen a few times. The chain couples TRBV6-1 to TRBJ1-2; D ambiguous. In germline, CDR1 is MNHNS, CDR2 SASEGT. Deletions cut 7 bases from V and 12 bases from J, with 21 bases between. This CDR3 comprises 13 residues. The CDR3, as DNA: TGTGCCAGCAATCGGGAGAAAGTGAACCCGGACACCTTC. This translates into CASNREKVNPDTF.

This clone was detected only once. The chain combines TRBV6-6 with TRBJ2-7, with 12 nucleotides matching TRBD2. V shed 5 bases, J shed 7 bases, and the junction held 12 bases outside the gene matches. CDR1 MNHNY and CDR2 SVGAGI come from the germline V gene (reference sequence). There are 16 residues in the CDR3. In DNA, the CDR3 is TGTGCCAGCAGTCCCAGCCTAGCGGGAGGGCAAAGGGAGCAGTACTTC. Its translation is CASSPSLAGGQREQYF.

J is TRBJ2-1 and V is TRBV29-1, with TRBD2 matching 8 bases. Germline assignment: CDR1 SQVTM and CDR2 ANQGSEA. The CDR3 contains 14 residues. V lost 6 bases, J lost 7 bases, and 11 bases stayed unmatched. The CDR3 loop reads CSVDKAGAGNEQFF. The CDR3 DNA sequence: TGCAGCGTCGATAAAGCGGGAGCGGGTAATGAGCAGTTCTTC.

The chain is built from TRBV5-4 and TRBJ2-7, with TRBD1 matching 7 bases. The germline CDR1 and CDR2 sequences are SGHNT and YYREEE (reference sequence). V lost 1 base and J lost 2; bases outside the gene matches: 12. The CDR3 covers 17 residues. The CDR3, as DNA: TGTGCCAGCAGCTTGACGTTCTCCGGGACAGCTGCCTACGAGCAGTACTTC. Translating gives CASSLTFSGTAAYEQYF.

The genes are TRBV18 and TRBJ2-1, with D tentatively TRBD1 (6 bases). The CDR3 length is 15 residues. V lost 8 bases to trimming and J lost 0 bases, with 14 bases between them. Per germline, CDR1 KGHSH and CDR2 LQKENI. The CDR3 DNA sequence: TGTGCCAGCACAAAACAGGGAAGCTCCTACAATGAGCAGTTCTTC. Encoded protein: CASTKQGSSYNEQFF.

V is TRBV10-3 and J is TRBJ1-2; TRBD1 agrees at 7 bases. The CDR3 contains 14 residues. V trimming: 5 bases; J trimming: 7 bases; junction bases outside the gene matches: 10. Germline V gene sequence: CDR1 ENHRY, CDR2 SYGVKD. CDR3 residues: CAISITGELGGYTF. In DNA, the CDR3 is TGTGCCATCAGTATCACAGGGGAGTTGGGTGGCTACACCTTC.

CDR3 DNA sequence: TGCGCCAGCAGCTTGGGCGGGAGAGTATCCTACAATGAGCAGTTCTTC. Encoded protein: CASSLGGRVSYNEQFF. V gene TRBV5-1 combines with J gene TRBJ2-1, with TRBD2 matching 7 bases. There are 16 residues in the CDR3. Germline V gene lookup returns CDR1 SGHRS and CDR2 YFSETQ. J lost 1 base, V lost 0 bases, and 4 bases had no gene match.

Comments on this clone: Compared with germline, one end of the junction differs, possibly owing to a read error. V and J are TRBV2 and TRBJ2-6; D call uncertain. Looked up from germline, CDR1 is SNHLY and CDR2 is FYNNEI. This CDR3 is built from 15 residues. CDR3 sequence (DNA): TGTGCCAGCGGTGAGATGGCCTCTGGGGCCAACGTCCTGACTTTC. Its protein is CASGEMASGANVLTF. Looking up the rest from reference TRBV2 and TRBJ2-6 gives the full variable domain: EPEVTQTPSHQVTQMGQEVILRCVPISNHLYFYWYRQILGQKVEFLVSFYNNEISEKSEIFDDQFSVERPDGSNFTLKIRSTKLEDSAMYFCASGEMASGANVLTFGAGSRLTVL.

This clone was detected once. The J gene is TRBJ1-1, the V gene TRBV7-3; TRBD1 agrees at 7 bases. The CDR3 sequence is 15 residues long. V lost 4 bases and J lost 1; bases outside the gene matches: 6. Germline CDR1 and CDR2: SGHTA and FQGTGA. As DNA, the CDR3 is TGTGCCAGCAGCTCGACCGGGACAGCGAACACTGAAGCTTTCTTT. Protein sequence: CASSSTGTANTEAFF.

The V gene is TRBV7-2, the J gene TRBJ2-5, with a tentative D call TRBD1 (6 bases). V was shortened by 1 base and J by 9 bases, with 6 bases between the two germline ends. CDR1 is SGHTA and CDR2 is FQGNSA in the germline V gene. The CDR3 extends over 11 amino acids. DNA of the CDR3: TGTGCCAGCAGCTTAGGGGGGCCCCAGTACTTC. Translation: CASSLGGPQYF.

The chain uses TRBV11-2 and TRBJ1-1; D is undetermined. This CDR3 has 15 amino acids. CDR1 and CDR2 (germline): SGHAT, FQNNGV. V lost 5 bases to trimming and J lost 0 bases, with 13 bases between them. CDR3 sequence: CASSHGRVMNTEAFF. In nucleotides, the CDR3 is TGTGCCAGCAGCCATGGGAGGGTCATGAACACTGAAGCTTTCTTT.

The table lists this clone with a count of one. J is TRBJ1-5 and V is TRBV19; the D gene is possibly TRBD1 (6 bases). Germline V gives CDR1 LNHDA, CDR2 SQIVND (reference sequence). The ends were cut back, 8 bases at V and 1 base at J, with 12 bases in the middle. CDR3 length: 14 residues. CDR3 bases: TGTGCCAGTTGTTTAGGACAGAGCAATCAGCCCCAGCATTTT. It specifies CASCLGQSNQPQHF.

This chain uses TRBV7-6 with TRBJ1-1; no definite D call. This CDR3 is 13 amino acids long. CDR1 is SGHVS and CDR2 is FNYEAQ in the germline V gene. Between the trimmed V and J ends, which lost 5 bases and 5 bases, there was a span of 12 bases. CDR3: CASSLTFGTEAFF. The CDR3 nucleotides are TGTGCCAGCAGCCTTACCTTCGGGACTGAAGCTTTCTTT.

The chain joins TRBV29-1 to TRBJ2-2; unclear D gene. The CDR3 covers 15 residues. V was cut by 2 bases and J by 1 base, with 11 bases left in between. The germline V gene has CDR1 SQVTM and CDR2 ANQGSEA. CDR3 DNA: TGCAGCGTTGAAAACCCCACAGAGAACACCGGGGAGCTGTTTTTT. It specifies CSVENPTENTGELFF.

V and J are TRBV2 and TRBJ2-1, with D maybe TRBD2 (6 bases). Germline loops: CDR1 SNHLY, CDR2 FYNNEI. CDR3 length: 11 amino acids. Trimming left V 3 bases short and J 13 bases short, with 10 bases between. The CDR3 bases are TGTGCCAGCAGTGACGGAGGGAGACAGTTCTTC. Its protein is CASSDGGRQFF.

CDR3 amino acids: CASSPGQGNTEAFF. In nucleotides, the CDR3 is TGTGCCAGTAGTCCGGGACAAGGAAACACTGAAGCTTTCTTT. The rearrangement uses TRBV19 and TRBJ1-1, with a tentative D call TRBD1 (6 bases). Germline CDR1 is LNHDA and CDR2 is SQIVND (reference sequence). V was trimmed by 5 bases and J by 2 bases, leaving 12 bases between them. The CDR3 is 14 residues long.

This chain joins TRBV7-9 and TRBJ2-7; 7 bases line up with TRBD2. CDR3 length: 16 residues. Germline V gene lookup returns CDR1 SEHNR and CDR2 FQNEAQ (reference sequence). Losses at the gene ends were 5 bases for V and 3 bases for J; bases not matched to a gene: 13. For the CDR3, the DNA is TGTGCCAGCAGCACCCGTGATGGGGGGGAGATCTACGAGCAGTACTTC. Protein sequence: CASSTRDGGEIYEQYF.

This clone appeared a single time. This rearrangement joins TRBV19 to TRBJ1-2, with D perhaps matching TRBD1 (5 bases). The CDR3 consists of 13 residues. V was trimmed by 5 bases and J by 2 bases, leaving 9 bases between them. The V gene's germline CDR1 is LNHDA and CDR2 SQIVND (reference sequence). This chain's CDR3 is CASSSAGNYGYTF. Written as DNA, the CDR3 is TGTGCCAGTAGTTCGGCAGGGAACTATGGCTACACCTTC.

This clone appeared once. The rearrangement links TRBV25-1 to TRBJ2-3; D uncertain. The V gene's germline CDR1 is MGHDK and CDR2 SYGVNS. The CDR3 sequence is 14 residues long. The V end lost 0 bases, the J end lost 9 bases, and 13 bases lay between the germline ends. The CDR3 region has the DNA TGTGCCAGCAGTGAATATATTTTGGCCGAAACGCAGTATTTT. This codes for CASSEYILAETQYF.

This chain links TRBV18 with TRBJ2-7, with TRBD2 matching 7 bases. The length of the CDR3 is 13 residues. CDR1 and CDR2 from the germline V gene are KGHSH and LQKENI. Trimming cost V 6 bases and J 5 bases; bases outside gene matches: 7. DNA for the CDR3: TGTGCCAGCTCCCCGATTGGGGGGGACGAGCAGTACTTC. The encoded protein is CASSPIGGDEQYF.

The chain recombines TRBV18 with TRBJ1-2; D may be TRBD1 (5 bases). The germline V and J ends were trimmed by 4 bases and 6 bases, with 15 bases remaining between them. Germline CDR1 reads KGHSH; CDR2 reads LQKENI. This CDR3 has 14 residues. CDR3 nucleotide sequence: TGTGCCAGCTCACTTTCACGGGGGGATGATGGCTACACCTTC. Amino acid sequence: CASSLSRGDDGYTF.

Only one count was recorded for this clone. V usage is TRBV4-1 and J usage is TRBJ2-1, with 12 bases lining up with TRBD2. Germline V gives CDR1 MGHRA, CDR2 YSYEKL. CDR3 length: 16 residues. V was clipped by 4 bases and J by 4 bases; unmatched bases: 5. CDR3 protein: CASSLELAGGYNEQFF. The CDR3 nucleotides are TGCGCCAGCAGCCTCGAACTAGCGGGGGGATACAATGAGCAGTTCTTC.

The chain combines TRBV27 with TRBJ1-4; possible D gene TRBD1, 6 bases. The CDR3 contains 16 residues. The germline CDR1 and CDR2 sequences are MNHEY and SMNVEV (reference sequence). The germline V and J ends were trimmed by 3 bases and 0 bases, with 11 bases remaining between them. CDR3 nucleotide sequence: TGTGCCAGCAGTTTTTTGAGGACAGCAACTAATGAAAAACTGTTTTTT. Protein product: CASSFLRTATNEKLFF.

The chain employs TRBV6-5 and TRBJ1-2; D may be TRBD1 (5 bases). Germline assignment: CDR1 MNHEY and CDR2 SVGAGI. CDR3 size: 14 residues. V was trimmed by 0 bases and J by 4 bases, leaving 9 bases between them. This chain's CDR3 is CASSYSRQGYGYTF. Written as DNA, the CDR3 is TGTGCCAGCAGTTACTCGAGGCAGGGCTATGGCTACACCTTC.

The gene calls are TRBV5-1 and TRBJ2-5, with 9 bases matching TRBD1. Unmatched junction bases numbered 8, after V lost 3 bases and J lost 5 bases. The CDR3 covers 15 residues. The V gene's germline CDR1 is SGHRS and CDR2 YFSETQ. Here the CDR3 reads CASSSIPGQGETQYF. The CDR3 nucleotides are TGCGCCAGCAGCTCGATACCGGGACAGGGTGAGACCCAGTACTTC.

The gene calls are TRBV9 and TRBJ2-7, with 8 positions matching TRBD2. The CDR3 spans 15 residues. CDR1 and CDR2 from the germline V gene are SGDLS and YYNGEE. The trim removed 0 bases at V and 3 bases at J, leaving 5 bases unmatched. The DNA of the CDR3 is TGTGCCAGCAGCGTAGGGGATAGCGGGGTCTACGAGCAGTACTTC. Residues: CASSVGDSGVYEQYF.